This TCR beta chain was observed in a study of T-cell reconstitution after alpha-beta-depleted transplantation in children. For TCRbeta, the library was prepared with unique molecular identifiers. TCRdb called the PCR reads again in MiXCR, with one record for every CDR3 protein. In the table there are 640,000 or so distinct CDR3 sequences, over 15% of which are singletons. The CDR3 totals 13 residues. The V and J genes are TRBV21-1 and TRBJ2-1. TRBV21-1 is a recognized pseudogene. Sequenced material: PBMCs from the stem cell graft donor, taken from the stem cell graft. This clonotype was sampled from a human donor who donated a stem cell graft to a child with acute myeloid leukemia. CDR3 sequence: CASNSIRVHEQFF. The CDR3 DNA reads as TGTGCCAGCAACTCAATACGGGTCCATGAGCAGTTCTTC.